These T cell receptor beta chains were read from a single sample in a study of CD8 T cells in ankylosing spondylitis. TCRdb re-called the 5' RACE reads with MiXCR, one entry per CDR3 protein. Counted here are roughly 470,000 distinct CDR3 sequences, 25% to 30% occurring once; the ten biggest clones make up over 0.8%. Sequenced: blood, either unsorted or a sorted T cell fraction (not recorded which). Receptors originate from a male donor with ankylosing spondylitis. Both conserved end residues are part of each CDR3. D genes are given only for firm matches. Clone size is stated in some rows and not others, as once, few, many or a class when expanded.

TGCGCCAGCAGCCAGGCAACAGGGGGGGAGACCCAGTACTTC	CASSQATGGETQYF	TRBV5-1	TRBJ2-5	NA	TRBD1
TGCAGTGTTAGGGACTCGGCGGGATACACAGATACGCAGTATTTT	CSVRDSAGYTDTQYF	TRBV20-1	TRBJ2-3	few	NA
TGTGCCAGCAGCCTTACCGGGACAGGCTACGAGCAGTACTTC	CASSLTGTGYEQYF	TRBV11-2	TRBJ2-7	few	TRBD1
TGTGCCATCAGGCCCGGTGGGTCCCCGGATACGCAGTATTTT	CAIRPGGSPDTQYF	TRBV10-3	TRBJ2-3	NA	NA
TGTGCCAGCAGCTTAGCGGGGGTTGGGTATGGCTACACCTTC	CASSLAGVGYGYTF	TRBV7-8	TRBJ1-2	NA	NA
TGTGCCAGCAGCTTAGACGGGACGAATGGCTACACCTTC	CASSLDGTNGYTF	TRBV7-9	TRBJ1-2	few	NA
TGTGCCAGCAGCAGGGGACAGGGGAGTGAAAAACTGTTTTTT	CASSRGQGSEKLFF	TRBV9	TRBJ1-4	NA	TRBD1
TGTGCCACCAGTGATTTGGCACGCTACACCTTC	CATSDLARYTF	TRBV24-1	TRBJ1-2	NA	NA
TGCAGCACAAAACAGGGGTGGGGCATGAACACTGAAGCTTTCTTT	CSTKQGWGMNTEAFF	TRBV29-1	TRBJ1-1	few	TRBD1
TGTGCCAGCAACCAGCGGGAGGAAGCGAATGAGCAGTTCTTC	CASNQREEANEQFF	TRBV6-2/TRBV6-3	TRBJ2-1	NA	TRBD2
TGCGCCAGCAGCCCCGCCCAGGGATTGAACACTGAAGCTTTCTTT	CASSPAQGLNTEAFF	TRBV5-1	TRBJ1-1	NA	NA
TGCGCCAGCATCAGGCGACTAGCGGGAGGGCCTGATGAGCAGTTCTTC	CASIRRLAGGPDEQFF	TRBV5-1	TRBJ2-1	NA	TRBD2
TGTGCCACCAGCGGCCGGGACAGGGACCCCCCTACCTATACAGCTTTCTTT	CATSGRDRDPPTYTAFF	TRBV15	TRBJ1-1	few	TRBD1
TGTGCCAGCAAGACAGACCCCTACGAGCAGTACTTC	CASKTDPYEQYF	TRBV5-6	TRBJ2-7	few	NA
TGTGCCATCAGATCCGGGACAGGGAACACTGAAGCTTTCTTT	CAIRSGTGNTEAFF	TRBV10-3	TRBJ1-1	few	TRBD1
TGTGCCAGCAGCGTTGGACTGGCCGAACAAGAGACCCAGTACTTC	CASSVGLAEQETQYF	TRBV11-2	TRBJ2-5	NA	NA
TGCGCCAGCAGCCACGCAGGCGGGCAGGGGGGTGAAAAACTGTTTTTT	CASSHAGGQGGEKLFF	TRBV4-1	TRBJ1-4	NA	TRBD1
TGCAGCGTCGTGTGGGACCCGGACTTAAATGAGCAGTTCTTC	CSVVWDPDLNEQFF	TRBV29-1	TRBJ2-1	few	NA
TGCAGCGCTAAACTAACCGGGACTAGCGTCTCTGAGCAGTTCTTC	CSAKLTGTSVSEQFF	TRBV29-1	TRBJ2-1	few	TRBD2
TGTGCCAGCAGCCGGCCCATGAATGAAAAACTGTTTTTT	CASSRPMNEKLFF	TRBV3-1	TRBJ1-4	many	NA
TGCGCCAGCAGCTTACGGACAGGGACTATCGACGAGCAGTACTTC	CASSLRTGTIDEQYF	TRBV5-1	TRBJ2-7	NA	NA
TGTGCCAGCAGCTCGGGACAGGGGGTCTACAATGAGCAGTTCTTC	CASSSGQGVYNEQFF	TRBV7-7	TRBJ2-1	NA	TRBD1
TGCAGTGCCCCGGTGGCCTTAGCGGGACCTCTAGAGACCCAGTACTTC	CSAPVALAGPLETQYF	TRBV20-1	TRBJ2-5	few	TRBD2